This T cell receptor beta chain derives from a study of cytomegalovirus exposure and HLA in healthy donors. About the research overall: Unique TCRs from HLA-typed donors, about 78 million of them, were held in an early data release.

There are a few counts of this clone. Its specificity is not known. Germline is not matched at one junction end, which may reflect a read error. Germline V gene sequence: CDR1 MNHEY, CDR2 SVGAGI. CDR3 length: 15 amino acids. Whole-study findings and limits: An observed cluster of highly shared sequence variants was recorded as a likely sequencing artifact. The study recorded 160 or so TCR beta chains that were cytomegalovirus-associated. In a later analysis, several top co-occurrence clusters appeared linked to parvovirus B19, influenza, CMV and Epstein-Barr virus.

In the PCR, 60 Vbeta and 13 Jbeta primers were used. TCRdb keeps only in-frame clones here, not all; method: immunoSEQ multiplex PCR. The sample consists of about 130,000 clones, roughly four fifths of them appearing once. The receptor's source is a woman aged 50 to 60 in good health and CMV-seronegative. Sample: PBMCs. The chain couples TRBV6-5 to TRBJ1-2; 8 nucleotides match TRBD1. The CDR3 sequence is CASSYRTGRDYGYPF. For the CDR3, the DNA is TGTGCCAGCAGTTACAGGACAGGGAGGGACTATGGCTACCCCTTC.